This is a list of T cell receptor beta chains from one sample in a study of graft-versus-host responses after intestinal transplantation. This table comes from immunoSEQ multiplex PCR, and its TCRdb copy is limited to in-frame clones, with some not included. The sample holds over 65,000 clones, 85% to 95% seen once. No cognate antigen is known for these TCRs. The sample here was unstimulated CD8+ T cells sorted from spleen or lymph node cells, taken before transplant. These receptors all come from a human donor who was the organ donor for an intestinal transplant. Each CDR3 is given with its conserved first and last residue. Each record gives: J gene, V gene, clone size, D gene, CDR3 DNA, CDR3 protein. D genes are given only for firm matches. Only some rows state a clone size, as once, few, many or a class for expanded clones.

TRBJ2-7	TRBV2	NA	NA	TGTGCCAGCAGTCTCGATTACGAGCAGTACTTC	CASSLDYEQYF
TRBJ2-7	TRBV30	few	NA	TGTGCCTGGAGTGAGGGCTACGAGCAGTACTTC	CAWSEGYEQYF
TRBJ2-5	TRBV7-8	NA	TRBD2	TGTGCCAGCAGCTCACTAGCGGGAGCTGCGGAGACCCAGTACTTC	CASSSLAGAAETQYF
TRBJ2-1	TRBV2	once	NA	TGTGCCAGCCGGGCGGGCCAGAGCTCCTACAATGAGCAGTTCTTC	CASRAGQSSYNEQFF
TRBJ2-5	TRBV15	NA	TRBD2	TGTGCCACCAGCAGAGTACCGGTGCGGGGGATTTCCCAAGAGACCCAGTACTTC	CATSRVPVRGISQETQYF
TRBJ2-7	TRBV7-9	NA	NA	TGTGCCAGCAGCCCCCGGGACGGACTGCCCTACGAGCAGTACTTC	CASSPRDGLPYEQYF
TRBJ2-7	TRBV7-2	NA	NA	TGTGCCAGCAGCCTATATTTGGGCCTCTACGAGCAGTACTTC	CASSLYLGLYEQYF
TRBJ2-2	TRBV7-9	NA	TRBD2	TGTGCCAGCAGCTTTAGTGGGCTAGCGGCGAACACCGGGGAGCTGTTTTTT	CASSFSGLAANTGELFF
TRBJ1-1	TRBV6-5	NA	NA	TGTGCCAGCAGTTACTCGGACGGTGTTGGGAACACTGAAGCTTTCTTT	CASSYSDGVGNTEAFF
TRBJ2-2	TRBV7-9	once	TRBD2	TGTGCCAGCAGCTTACTAGGCGGGAGCCCTACCGGGGAGCTGTTTTTT	CASSLLGGSPTGELFF
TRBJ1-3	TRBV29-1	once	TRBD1	TGCAGCGTTGAACTATGGGACAGGTCTTCTGGAAACACCATATATTTT	CSVELWDRSSGNTIYF
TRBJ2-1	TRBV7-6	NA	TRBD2	TGTGCCAGCAGCTCGTCGCCGGGAGGATCCTACCCTCACCCCTACAATGAGCAGTTCTTC	CASSSSPGGSYPHPYNEQFF
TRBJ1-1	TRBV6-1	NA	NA	TGTGCCAGCAGTGAATTTACAGGCATGAACACTGAAGCTTTCTTT	CASSEFTGMNTEAFF
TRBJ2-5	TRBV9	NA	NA	TGTGCCAGCAGCGTAGGGCCGCGGGTGGGGACCCAGTACTTC	CASSVGPRVGTQYF
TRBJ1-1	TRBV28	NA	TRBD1	TGTGCCAGCAGTTTAAGGACAGGACAAGAAGCTTTCTTT	CASSLRTGQEAFF
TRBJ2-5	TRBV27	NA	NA	TGTGCCAGCAGGAAACAGGGTTGGACGAACCAAGAGACCCAGTACTTC	CASRKQGWTNQETQYF
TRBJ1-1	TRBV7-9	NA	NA	TGTGCCAGCAGCCCTGGACAGATGAACACTGAAGCTTTCTTT	CASSPGQMNTEAFF
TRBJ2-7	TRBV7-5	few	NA	TGTGTCAGAAGCTTAGCGCCCTCTAGCGACTACGAGCAGTACTTC	CVRSLAPSSDYEQYF
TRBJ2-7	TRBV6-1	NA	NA	TGTGCCAGCAGTCTCACCGGGACACCTATATACGAGCAGTACTTC	CASSLTGTPIYEQYF
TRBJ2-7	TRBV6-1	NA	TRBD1	TGTGCCAGCAGTCGACAGGGGGAGTCCTACGAGCAGTACTTC	CASSRQGESYEQYF
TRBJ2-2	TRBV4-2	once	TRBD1	TGTGCCAGCAGCCAAGCCGGGACAGGGCCCGGGGAGCTGTTTTTT	CASSQAGTGPGELFF
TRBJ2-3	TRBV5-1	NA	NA	TGCGCCAGCAGCTTGGCCAGTAGGGGCCCAGATACGCAGTATTTT	CASSLASRGPDTQYF
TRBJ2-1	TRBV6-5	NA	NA	TGTGCCAGCAGTTACTCAACACTGGCCGATGAGCAGTTCTTC	CASSYSTLADEQFF
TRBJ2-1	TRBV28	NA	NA	TGTGCCAGCAGTTTATTTCCAGCGGACTCCTACAATGAGCAGTTCTTC	CASSLFPADSYNEQFF
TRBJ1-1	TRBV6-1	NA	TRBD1	TGTGCCAGCAGTGTCGGACAGGGAACGACTGAAGCTTTCTTT	CASSVGQGTTEAFF
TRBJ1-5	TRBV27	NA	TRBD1	TGTGCCAGCAGTTTATACAGGGGTGCTCAGCCCCAGCATTTT	CASSLYRGAQPQHF
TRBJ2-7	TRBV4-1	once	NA	TGCGCCAGCAGCCAAGAGGCCCAGGGGTACCCTCCCGAGCAGTACTTC	CASSQEAQGYPPEQYF
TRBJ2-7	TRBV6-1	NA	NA	TGTGCCACCAGGACAGTAAGGGAGCAGTACTTC	CATRTVREQYF
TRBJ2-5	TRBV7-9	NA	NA	TGTGCCAGCAGGTCCCAGCAAGAGACCCAGTACTTC	CASRSQQETQYF
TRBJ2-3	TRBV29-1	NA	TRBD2	TGCAGCGTTTATAGCGGGGGGGAAGATACGCAGTATTTT	CSVYSGGEDTQYF
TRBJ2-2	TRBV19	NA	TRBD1	TGTGCCAGTAGTTGGGGACAGGGCGTCGGGGAGCTGTTTTTT	CASSWGQGVGELFF
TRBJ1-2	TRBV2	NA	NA	TGTGCCAGCAGTGAAGTTGAGGGAGTACATGGCTACACCTTC	CASSEVEGVHGYTF
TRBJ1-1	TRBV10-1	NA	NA	TGCGCCAGCAGTGAGTCGGTGGGTAACACTGAAGCTTTCTTT	CASSESVGNTEAFF
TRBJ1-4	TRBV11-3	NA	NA	TGTGCCAGCAGCTCCCGGAGCGTCAGAAAACTGTTTTTT	CASSSRSVRKLFF
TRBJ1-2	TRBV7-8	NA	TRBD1	TGTGCCAGCAGCGAGACAGGGGGGAGATCGGCTGGCTACACCTTC	CASSETGGRSAGYTF
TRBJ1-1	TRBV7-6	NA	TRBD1	TGTGCCAGCAGCTCGACAGGGATGCATGGAGCTTTCTTT	CASSSTGMHGAFF
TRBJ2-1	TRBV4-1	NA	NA	TGCGCCAGCAGCCGTACAGGGAACAATGAGCAGTTCTTC	CASSRTGNNEQFF
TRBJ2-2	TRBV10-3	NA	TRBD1	TGTGCCATCAGTGACGGGGACAGGGGGCGAGGTACCGGGGAGCTGTTTTTT	CAISDGDRGRGTGELFF
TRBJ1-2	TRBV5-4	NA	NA	TGTGCCAGCAGACTTGGGTTGGGGCAGGGCGATGGCTACACCTTC	CASRLGLGQGDGYTF
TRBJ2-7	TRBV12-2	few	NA	TGTGCGATATTCGGGTCTAGGCGTAATTACGAGCAGTACTTC	CAIFGSRRNYEQYF
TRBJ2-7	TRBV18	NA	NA	TGTGCCAGCTCGAGACAGCTTTACGAGCAGTACTTC	CASSRQLYEQYF
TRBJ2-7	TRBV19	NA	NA	TGTGCCAGTAGTATCTATGCGGGTGCCTACGAGCAGTACTTC	CASSIYAGAYEQYF
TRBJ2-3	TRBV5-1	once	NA	TGCGCCAGCAGCTTGGCAGGGGGCACAGATACGCAGTATTTT	CASSLAGGTDTQYF
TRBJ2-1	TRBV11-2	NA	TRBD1	TGTGCCAGCAGCTTATTAGGGACAGCCTCCTACAATGAGCAGTTCTTC	CASSLLGTASYNEQFF
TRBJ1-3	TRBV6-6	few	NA	TGTGCCAGCAGTCAGGACATCCCCGCCCTAAACACCATATATTTT	CASSQDIPALNTIYF
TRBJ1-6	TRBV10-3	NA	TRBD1	TGTGCCATCAGTGAGGGACAGGGGGATTCACCCCTCCACTTT	CAISEGQGDSPLHF
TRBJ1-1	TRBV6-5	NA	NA	TGTGCCAGCAGTTACCTAGGGACAAACACTGAAGCTTTCTTT	CASSYLGTNTEAFF
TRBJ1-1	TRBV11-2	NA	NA	TGTGCCAGCAGCCCACCGGGACTCATGACTAAAGCTTTCTTT	CASSPPGLMTKAFF
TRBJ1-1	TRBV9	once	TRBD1	TGTGCCAGCAGCCCTGGGACAGGGGACACTGAAGCTTTCTTT	CASSPGTGDTEAFF
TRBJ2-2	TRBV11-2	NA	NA	TGTGCCAGCAGCTCTGGGCGACGCACCGGGGAGCTGTTTTTT	CASSSGRRTGELFF
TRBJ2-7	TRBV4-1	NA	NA	TGCGCCAGCAGCCAAGGGATATTGGGCGAGCAGTACTTC	CASSQGILGEQYF
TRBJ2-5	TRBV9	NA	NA	TGTGCCAGCAGCGTAGGAGACAACGACAGGTCAGAGACCCAGTACTTC	CASSVGDNDRSETQYF
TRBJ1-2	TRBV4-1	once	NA	TGCGCCAGCAGCCGATACTGGAAAGCACCCTATGGCTACACCTTC	CASSRYWKAPYGYTF
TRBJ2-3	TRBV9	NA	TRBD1	TGTGCCAGCAGCGTAGCCGGGACAGGGGACACAGATACGCAGTATTTT	CASSVAGTGDTDTQYF
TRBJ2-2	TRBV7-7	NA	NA	TGTGCCAGCAGCTTCGGGGGGCCGAACACCGGGGAGCTGTTTTTT	CASSFGGPNTGELFF
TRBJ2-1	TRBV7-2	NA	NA	TGTGCCAGCAGCTTAGGGGGGAGTGGTAATGAGCAGTTCTTC	CASSLGGSGNEQFF
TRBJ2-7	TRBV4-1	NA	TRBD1	TGCGCCAGCAGCCAAGAAGGGGGCGTCTACGAGCAGTACTTC	CASSQEGGVYEQYF